This T cell receptor beta chain emerged from a study of blood T cell repertoires in COVID-19. Background on the study: Acute and convalescent COVID-19 specimens originated in the United States, Italy and Spain.

Looked up from germline, CDR1 is KGHDR and CDR2 is SFDVKD. V lost 3 bases and J lost 7, with 12 bases in between. The CDR3 loop spans 14 amino acids. In the authors' methods: Cell counts per sample came from amplifying reference gene primers. Assay: immunoSEQ multiplex PCR; the TCRdb copy retains only in-frame clones and omits some. That table furnishes V, J and clone size, whereas the DNA furnished D and trimming. This table has about 250,000 clones, around 89% appearing once. The material sequenced was peripheral blood. This sequence joins TRBV24-1 and TRBJ1-5; maybe TRBD1 (5 bases). The TCR comes from a woman in her 30s with COVID-19, enrolled during active disease. As DNA, the CDR3 is TGTGCCACCAGTGATGCGACAGTAGGGCAGCCCCAGCATTTT. It yields the protein CATSDATVGQPQHF.